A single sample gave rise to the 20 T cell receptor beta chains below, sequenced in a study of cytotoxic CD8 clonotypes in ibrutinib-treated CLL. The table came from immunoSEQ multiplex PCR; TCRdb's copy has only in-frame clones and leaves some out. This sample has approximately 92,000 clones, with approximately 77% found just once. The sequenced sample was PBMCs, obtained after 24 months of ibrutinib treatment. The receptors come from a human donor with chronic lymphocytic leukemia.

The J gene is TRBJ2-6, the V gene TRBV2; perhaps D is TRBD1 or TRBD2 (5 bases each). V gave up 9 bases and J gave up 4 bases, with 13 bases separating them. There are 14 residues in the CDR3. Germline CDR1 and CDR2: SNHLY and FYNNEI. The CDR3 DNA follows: TGTGCCAGAGTAGGGGCGGGCGGGGCCAACGTCCTGACTTTC. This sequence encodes CARVGAGGANVLTF.

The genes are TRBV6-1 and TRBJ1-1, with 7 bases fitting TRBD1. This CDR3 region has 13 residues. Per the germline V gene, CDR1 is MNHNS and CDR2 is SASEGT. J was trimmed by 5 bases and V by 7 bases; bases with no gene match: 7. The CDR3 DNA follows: TGTGCCAGCACGAAGACAGGGCAGACTGAAGCTTTCTTT. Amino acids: CASTKTGQTEAFF.

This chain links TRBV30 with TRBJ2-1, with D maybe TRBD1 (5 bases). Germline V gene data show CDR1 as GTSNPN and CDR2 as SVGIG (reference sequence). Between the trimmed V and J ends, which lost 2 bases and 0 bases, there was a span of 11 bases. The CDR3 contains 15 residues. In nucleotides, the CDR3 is TGTGCCTGGAGTCAGGGATTAAGCTCCTACAATGAGCAGTTCTTC. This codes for CAWSQGLSSYNEQFF.

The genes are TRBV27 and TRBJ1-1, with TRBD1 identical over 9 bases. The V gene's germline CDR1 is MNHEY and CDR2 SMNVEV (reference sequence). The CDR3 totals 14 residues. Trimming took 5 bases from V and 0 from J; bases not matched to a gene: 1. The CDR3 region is CASSRQGVNTEAFF. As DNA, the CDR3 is TGTGCCAGCAGTCGACAGGGGGTGAACACTGAAGCTTTCTTT.

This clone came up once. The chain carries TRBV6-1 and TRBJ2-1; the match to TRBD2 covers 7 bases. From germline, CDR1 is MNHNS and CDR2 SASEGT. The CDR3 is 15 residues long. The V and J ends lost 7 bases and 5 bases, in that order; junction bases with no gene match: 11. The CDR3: CASTGQASGNNEQFF. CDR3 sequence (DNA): TGTGCCAGCACTGGGCAGGCTAGCGGAAACAATGAGCAGTTCTTC.

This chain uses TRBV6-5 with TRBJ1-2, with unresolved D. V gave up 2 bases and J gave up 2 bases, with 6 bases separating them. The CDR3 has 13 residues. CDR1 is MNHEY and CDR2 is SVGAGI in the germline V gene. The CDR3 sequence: CASSYEGNYGYTF. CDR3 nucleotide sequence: TGTGCCAGCAGTTACGAGGGAAACTATGGCTACACCTTC.

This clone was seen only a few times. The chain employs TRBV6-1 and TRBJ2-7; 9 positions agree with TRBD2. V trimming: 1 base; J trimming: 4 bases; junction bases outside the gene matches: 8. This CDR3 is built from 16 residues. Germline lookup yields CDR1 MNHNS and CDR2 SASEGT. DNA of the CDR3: TGTGCCAGCAGTGAAGGTTTTTCTAGCGGGATATACGAGCAGTACTTC. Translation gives CASSEGFSSGIYEQYF.

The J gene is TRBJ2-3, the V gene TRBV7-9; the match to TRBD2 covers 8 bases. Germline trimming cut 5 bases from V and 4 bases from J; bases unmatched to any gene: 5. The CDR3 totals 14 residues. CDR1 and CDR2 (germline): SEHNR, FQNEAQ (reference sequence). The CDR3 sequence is CASSPGGSADTQYF. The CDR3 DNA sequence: TGTGCCAGCAGCCCGGGGGGGAGCGCAGATACGCAGTATTTT.

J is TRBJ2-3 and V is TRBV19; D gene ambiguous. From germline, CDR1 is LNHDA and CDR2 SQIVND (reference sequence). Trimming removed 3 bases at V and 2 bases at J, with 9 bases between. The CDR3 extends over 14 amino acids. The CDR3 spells CASSIPFFTDTQYF. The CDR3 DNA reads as TGTGCCAGTAGTATTCCGTTCTTCACAGATACGCAGTATTTT.

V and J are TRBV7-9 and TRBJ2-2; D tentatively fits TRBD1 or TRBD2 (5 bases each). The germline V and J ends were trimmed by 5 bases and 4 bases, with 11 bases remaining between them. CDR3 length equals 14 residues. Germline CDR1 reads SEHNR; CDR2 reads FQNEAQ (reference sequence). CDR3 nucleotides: TGTGCCAGCAGCCCAGGGAGCGGCACCGGGGAGCTGTTTTTT. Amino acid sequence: CASSPGSGTGELFF.

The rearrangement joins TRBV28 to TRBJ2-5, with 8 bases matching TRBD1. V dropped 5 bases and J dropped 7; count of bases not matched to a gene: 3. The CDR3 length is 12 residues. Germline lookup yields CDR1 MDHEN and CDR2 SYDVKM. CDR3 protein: CASSGTGGTQYF. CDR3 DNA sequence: TGTGCCAGCAGTGGGACAGGTGGGACCCAGTACTTC. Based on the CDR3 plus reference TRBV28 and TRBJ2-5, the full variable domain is DVKVTQSSRYLVKRTGEKVFLECVQDMDHENMFWYRQDPGLGLRLIYFSYDVKMKEKGDIPEGYSVSREKKERFSLILESASTNQTSMYLCASSGTGGTQYFGPGTRLLVL.

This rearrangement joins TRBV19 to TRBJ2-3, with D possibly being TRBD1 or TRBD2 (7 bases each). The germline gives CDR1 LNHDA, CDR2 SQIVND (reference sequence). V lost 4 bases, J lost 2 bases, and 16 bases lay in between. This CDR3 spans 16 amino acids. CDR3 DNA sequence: TGTGCCAGTAGTACCCTCAGCGGGACAGCCACAGATACGCAGTATTTT. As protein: CASSTLSGTATDTQYF.

For the CDR3, the DNA is TGTGCCAGCAGCCGAGGACAGGTCCGCAACGTCCTGACTTTC. This gives the protein CASSRGQVRNVLTF. The rearrangement links TRBV11-1 to TRBJ2-6; 7 nucleotides align to TRBD1. The V segment lost 5 bases and the J segment 9 bases; nucleotides outside the gene matches: 7. The CDR3 has 14 amino acids. Germline V gene sequence: CDR1 SGHAT, CDR2 FQDESV (reference sequence).

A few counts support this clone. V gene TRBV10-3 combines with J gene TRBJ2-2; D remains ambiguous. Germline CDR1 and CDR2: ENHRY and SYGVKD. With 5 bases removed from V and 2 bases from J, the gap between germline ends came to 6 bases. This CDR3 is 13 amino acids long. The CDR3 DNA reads TGTGCCATCAGTCGGTTAAACACCGGGGAGCTGTTTTTT. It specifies CAISRLNTGELFF.

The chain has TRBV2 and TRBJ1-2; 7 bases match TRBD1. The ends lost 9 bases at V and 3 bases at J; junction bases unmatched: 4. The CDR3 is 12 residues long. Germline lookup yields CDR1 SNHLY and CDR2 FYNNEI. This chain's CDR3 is CARRDSDYGYTF. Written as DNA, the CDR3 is TGTGCCAGACGGGACAGTGACTATGGCTACACCTTC.

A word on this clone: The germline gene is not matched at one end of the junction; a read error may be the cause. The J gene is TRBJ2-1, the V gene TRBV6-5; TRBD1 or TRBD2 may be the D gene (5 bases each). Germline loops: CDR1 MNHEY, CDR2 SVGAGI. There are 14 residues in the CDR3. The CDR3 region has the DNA TGTGCCATCAGTGGTGGGGACCTCTACAATGAGCAGTTCTTC. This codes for CAISGGDLYNEQFF.

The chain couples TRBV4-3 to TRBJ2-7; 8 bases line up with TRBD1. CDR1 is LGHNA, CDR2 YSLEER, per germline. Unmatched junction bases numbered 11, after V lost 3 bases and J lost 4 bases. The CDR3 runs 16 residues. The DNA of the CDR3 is TGCGCCAGCAGCCAGCACCGGGAGACAGGGGTATACGAGCAGTACTTC. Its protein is CASSQHRETGVYEQYF.

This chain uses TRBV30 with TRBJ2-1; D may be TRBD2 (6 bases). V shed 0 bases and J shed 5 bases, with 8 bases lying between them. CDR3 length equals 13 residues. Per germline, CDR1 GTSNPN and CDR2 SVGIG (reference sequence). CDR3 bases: TGTGCCTGGAGTGTTGGCGGGAACAATGAGCAGTTCTTC. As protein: CAWSVGGNNEQFF. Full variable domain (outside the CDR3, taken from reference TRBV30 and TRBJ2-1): SQTIHQWPATLVQPVGSPLSLECTVEGTSNPNLYWYRQAAGRGLQLLFYSVGIGQISSEVPQNLSASRPQDRQFILSSKKLLLSDSGFYLCAWSVGGNNEQFFGPGTRLTVL.

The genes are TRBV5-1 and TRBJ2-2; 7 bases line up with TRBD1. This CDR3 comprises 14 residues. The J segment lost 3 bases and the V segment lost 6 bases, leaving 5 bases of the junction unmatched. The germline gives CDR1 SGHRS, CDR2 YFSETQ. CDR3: CASTGTVDTGELFF. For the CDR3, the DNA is TGCGCCAGCACCGGGACAGTCGACACCGGGGAGCTGTTTTTT.

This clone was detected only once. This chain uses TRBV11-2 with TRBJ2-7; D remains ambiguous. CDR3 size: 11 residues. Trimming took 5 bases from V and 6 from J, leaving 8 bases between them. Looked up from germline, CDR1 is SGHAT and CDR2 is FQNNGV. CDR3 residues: CASSQGPEQYF. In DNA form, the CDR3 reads TGTGCCAGCAGCCAAGGCCCCGAGCAGTACTTC. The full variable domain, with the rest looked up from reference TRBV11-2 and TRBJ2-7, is EAGVAQSPRYKIIEKRQSVAFWCNPISGHATLYWYQQILGQGPKLLIQFQNNGVVDDSQLPKDRFSAERLKGVDSTLKIQPAKLEDSAVYLCASSQGPEQYFGPGTRLTVT.